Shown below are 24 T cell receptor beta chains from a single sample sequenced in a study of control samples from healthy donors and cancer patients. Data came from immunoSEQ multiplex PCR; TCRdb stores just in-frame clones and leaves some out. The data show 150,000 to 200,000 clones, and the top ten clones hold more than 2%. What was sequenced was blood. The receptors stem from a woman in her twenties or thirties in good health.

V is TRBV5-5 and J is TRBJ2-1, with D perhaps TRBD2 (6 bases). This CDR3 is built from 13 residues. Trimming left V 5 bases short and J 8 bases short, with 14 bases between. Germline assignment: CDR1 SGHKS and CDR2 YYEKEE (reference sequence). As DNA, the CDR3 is TGTGCCAGCAGTTTCCGGGACTTCGATGAGCAGTTCTTC. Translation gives CASSFRDFDEQFF.

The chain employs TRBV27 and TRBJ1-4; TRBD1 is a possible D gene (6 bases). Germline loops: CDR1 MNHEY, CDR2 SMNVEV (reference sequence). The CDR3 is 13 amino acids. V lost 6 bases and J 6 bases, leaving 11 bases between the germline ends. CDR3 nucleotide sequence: TGTGCCAGCAGCCTCAGGGGTGATGAAAAACTGTTTTTT. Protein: CASSLRGDEKLFF.

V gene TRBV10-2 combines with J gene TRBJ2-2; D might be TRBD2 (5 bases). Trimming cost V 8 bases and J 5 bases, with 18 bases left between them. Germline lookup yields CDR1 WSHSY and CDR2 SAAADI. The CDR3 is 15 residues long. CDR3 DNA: TGCGCCAGCGGCTACCTCCTAGCTAGGACCGGGGAGCTGTTTTTT. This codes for CASGYLLARTGELFF.

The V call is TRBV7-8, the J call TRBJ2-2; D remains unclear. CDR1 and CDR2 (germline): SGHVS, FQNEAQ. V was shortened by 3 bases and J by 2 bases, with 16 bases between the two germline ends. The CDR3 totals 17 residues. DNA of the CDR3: TGTGCCAGCAGCTTCCCTCCCGGACGAAGAAACACCGGGGAGCTGTTTTTT. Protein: CASSFPPGRRNTGELFF.

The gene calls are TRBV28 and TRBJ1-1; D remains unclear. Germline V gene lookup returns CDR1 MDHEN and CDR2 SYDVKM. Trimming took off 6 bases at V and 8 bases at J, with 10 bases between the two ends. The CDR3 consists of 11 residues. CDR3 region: CASRSWREAFF. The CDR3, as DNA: TGTGCCAGCAGGTCTTGGAGGGAAGCTTTCTTT.

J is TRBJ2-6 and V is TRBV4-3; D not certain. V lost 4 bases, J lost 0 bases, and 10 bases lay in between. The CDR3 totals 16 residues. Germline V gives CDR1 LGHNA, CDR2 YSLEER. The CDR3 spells CASSPRPLSGANVLTF. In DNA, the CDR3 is TGCGCCAGCAGCCCCCGACCCCTCTCTGGGGCCAACGTCCTGACTTTC.

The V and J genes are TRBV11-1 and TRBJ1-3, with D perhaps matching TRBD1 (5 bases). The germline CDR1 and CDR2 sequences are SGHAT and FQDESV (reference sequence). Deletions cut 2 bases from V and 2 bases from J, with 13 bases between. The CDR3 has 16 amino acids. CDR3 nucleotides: TGTGCCAGCAGCTTAAATGGGGCATCTACTGGAAACACCATATATTTT. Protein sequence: CASSLNGASTGNTIYF.

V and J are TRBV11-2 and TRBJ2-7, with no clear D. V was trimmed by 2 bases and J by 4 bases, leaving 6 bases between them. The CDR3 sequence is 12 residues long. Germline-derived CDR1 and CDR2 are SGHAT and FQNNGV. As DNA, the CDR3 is TGTGCCAGCAGCTTAAGTCGTTACGAGCAGTACTTC. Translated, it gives CASSLSRYEQYF. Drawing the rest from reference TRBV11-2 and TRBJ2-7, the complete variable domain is EAGVAQSPRYKIIEKRQSVAFWCNPISGHATLYWYQQILGQGPKLLIQFQNNGVVDDSQLPKDRFSAERLKGVDSTLKIQPAKLEDSAVYLCASSLSRYEQYFGPGTRLTVT.

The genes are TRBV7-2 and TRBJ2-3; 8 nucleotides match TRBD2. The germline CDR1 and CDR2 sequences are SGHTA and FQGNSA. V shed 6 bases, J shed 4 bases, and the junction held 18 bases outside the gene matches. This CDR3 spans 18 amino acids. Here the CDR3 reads CASRNPSGPQGRSDTQYF. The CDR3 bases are TGTGCCAGCAGAAATCCTAGCGGGCCCCAAGGAAGGTCAGATACGCAGTATTTT.

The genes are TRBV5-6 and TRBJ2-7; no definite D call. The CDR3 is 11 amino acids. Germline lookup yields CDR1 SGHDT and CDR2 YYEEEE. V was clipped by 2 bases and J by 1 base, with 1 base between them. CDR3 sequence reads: CASSFSYEQYF. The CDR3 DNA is TGTGCCAGCAGCTTTTCCTACGAGCAGTACTTC.

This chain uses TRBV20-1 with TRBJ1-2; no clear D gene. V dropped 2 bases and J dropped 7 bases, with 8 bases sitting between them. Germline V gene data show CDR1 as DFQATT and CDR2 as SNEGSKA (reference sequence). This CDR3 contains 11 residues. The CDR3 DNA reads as TGCAGTGCTAGAACCCCTTTTGGCTACACCTTC. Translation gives CSARTPFGYTF.

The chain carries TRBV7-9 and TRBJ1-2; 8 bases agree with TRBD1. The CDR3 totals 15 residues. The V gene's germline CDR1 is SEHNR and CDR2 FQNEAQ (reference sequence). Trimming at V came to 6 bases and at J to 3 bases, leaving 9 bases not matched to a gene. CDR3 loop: CASSTGTGADYGYTF. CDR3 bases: TGTGCCAGCAGTACTGGGACAGGTGCTGACTATGGCTACACCTTC.

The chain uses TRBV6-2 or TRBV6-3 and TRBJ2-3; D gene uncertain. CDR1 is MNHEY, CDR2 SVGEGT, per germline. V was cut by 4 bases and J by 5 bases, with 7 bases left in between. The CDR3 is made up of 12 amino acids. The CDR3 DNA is TGTGCCAGCAGTTCCCTAGGAGATACGCAGTATTTT. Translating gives CASSSLGDTQYF.

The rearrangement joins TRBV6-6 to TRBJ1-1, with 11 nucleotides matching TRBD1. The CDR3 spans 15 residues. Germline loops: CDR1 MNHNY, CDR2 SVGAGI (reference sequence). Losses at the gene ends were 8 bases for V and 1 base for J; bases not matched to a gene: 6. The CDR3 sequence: CASYSGTGGNTEAFF. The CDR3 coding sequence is TGTGCCAGCTACTCCGGGACAGGGGGGAACACTGAAGCTTTCTTT.

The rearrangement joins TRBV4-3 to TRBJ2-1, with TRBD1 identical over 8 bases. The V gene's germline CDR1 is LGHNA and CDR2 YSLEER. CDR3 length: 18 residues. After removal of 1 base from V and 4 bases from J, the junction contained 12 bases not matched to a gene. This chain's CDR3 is CASSQGPDREDFYNEQFF. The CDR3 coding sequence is TGCGCCAGCAGCCAAGGTCCGGACAGGGAGGACTTTTACAATGAGCAGTTCTTC.

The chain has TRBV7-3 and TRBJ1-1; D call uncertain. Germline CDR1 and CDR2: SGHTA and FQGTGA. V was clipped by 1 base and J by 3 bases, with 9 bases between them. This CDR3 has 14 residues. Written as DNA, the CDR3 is TGTGCCAGCAGCTTAAGCGTCCGATACACTGAAGCTTTCTTT. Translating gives CASSLSVRYTEAFF.

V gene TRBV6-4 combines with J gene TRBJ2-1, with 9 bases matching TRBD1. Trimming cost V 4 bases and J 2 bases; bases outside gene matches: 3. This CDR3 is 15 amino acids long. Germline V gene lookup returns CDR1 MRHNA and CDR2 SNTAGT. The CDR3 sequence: CASSAGTGTYNEQFF. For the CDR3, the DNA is TGTGCCAGCAGTGCCGGGACAGGGACCTACAATGAGCAGTTCTTC.

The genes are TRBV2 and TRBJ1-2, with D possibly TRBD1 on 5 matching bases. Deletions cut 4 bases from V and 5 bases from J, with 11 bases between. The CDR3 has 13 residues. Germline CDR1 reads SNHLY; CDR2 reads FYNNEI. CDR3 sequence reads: CASSGGGRYGYTF. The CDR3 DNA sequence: TGTGCCAGCAGTGGGGGGGGTAGATATGGCTACACCTTC.

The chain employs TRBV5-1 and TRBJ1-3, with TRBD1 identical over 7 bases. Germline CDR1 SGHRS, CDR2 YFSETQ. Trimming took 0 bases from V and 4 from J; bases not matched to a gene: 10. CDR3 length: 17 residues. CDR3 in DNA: TGCGCCAGCAGCTTGGGCGCAGGGGGATCCGCAGGAAACACCATATATTTT. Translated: CASSLGAGGSAGNTIYF.

CDR3 loop: CASSDGSYNEQFF. The CDR3 bases are TGTGCCAGCAGTGACGGTTCCTACAATGAGCAGTTCTTC. The chain couples TRBV6-4 to TRBJ2-1; no reliable D call. The germline V and J ends were trimmed by 2 bases and 1 base, with 3 bases remaining between them. Per germline, CDR1 MRHNA and CDR2 SNTAGT. This CDR3 region has 13 residues.

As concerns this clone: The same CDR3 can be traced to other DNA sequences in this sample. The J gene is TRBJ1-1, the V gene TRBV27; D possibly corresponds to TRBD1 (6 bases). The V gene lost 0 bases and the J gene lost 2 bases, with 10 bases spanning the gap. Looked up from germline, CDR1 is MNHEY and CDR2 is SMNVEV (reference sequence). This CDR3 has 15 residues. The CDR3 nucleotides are TGTGCCAGCAGTTTATCCTCCAGGGGTAACACTGAAGCTTTCTTT. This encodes CASSLSSRGNTEAFF.

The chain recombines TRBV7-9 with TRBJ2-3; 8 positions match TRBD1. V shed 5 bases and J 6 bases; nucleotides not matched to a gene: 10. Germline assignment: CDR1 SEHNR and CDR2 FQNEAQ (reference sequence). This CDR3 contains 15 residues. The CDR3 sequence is CASSQGQEFRDTQYF. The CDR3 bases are TGTGCCAGCAGCCAGGGACAGGAGTTCAGGGATACGCAGTATTTT.

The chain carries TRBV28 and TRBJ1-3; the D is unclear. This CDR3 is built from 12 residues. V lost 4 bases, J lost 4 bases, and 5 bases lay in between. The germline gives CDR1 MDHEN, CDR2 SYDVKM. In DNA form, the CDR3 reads TGTGCCAGCAGTTCGTTGGGAAACACCATATATTTT. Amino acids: CASSSLGNTIYF.

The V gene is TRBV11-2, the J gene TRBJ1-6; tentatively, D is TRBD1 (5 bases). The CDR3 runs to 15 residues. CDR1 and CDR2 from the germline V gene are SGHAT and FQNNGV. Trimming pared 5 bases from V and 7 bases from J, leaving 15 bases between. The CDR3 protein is CASSPGGGSNSPLHF. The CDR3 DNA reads TGTGCCAGCAGCCCGGGGGGTGGATCAAATTCACCCCTCCACTTT.